This T cell receptor (beta chain) was found in a study of OX40 agonist ivuxolimab in advanced cancers. Across the study: Patients in the trial were receiving intravenous ivuxolimab every 2 weeks, at doses of 0.01 to 10 mg/kg. A mean age of approximately 58 years, range about 20 to 90, was recorded, and roughly 80% were male. Study-wide results and limits: CD8+ T cells averaged more expanded clones than CD4+.

The method was immunoSEQ multiplex PCR; TCRdb's version includes in-frame clones alone and lacks a portion of them. Among around 60,000 clones listed, over 75% were seen once. CDR1 is SEHNR, CDR2 FQNEAQ, per germline (reference sequence). The junction had 7 bases not matched to a gene; V was cut back by 5 bases and J by 1 base. This CDR3 spans 16 amino acids. Concerning this clone itself: Antigen: not known.

The rearrangement uses TRBV7-9 and TRBJ2-2; 7 bases map to TRBD2. The TCR comes from an adult with an advanced solid tumor such as melanoma, head and neck, liver or kidney cancer. The input for sequencing was CD4+ or CD8+ T cells sorted from blood, taken in a trial of the OX40 agonist ivuxolimab. The CDR3 DNA reads as TGTGCCAGCAGCGACGGACTAGTATTGAACACCGGGGAGCTGTTTTTT. As protein: CASSDGLVLNTGELFF.